This T cell receptor beta chain was captured in a study of cytomegalovirus exposure and HLA in healthy donors. This clone was seen only a few times. What it binds is unknown. Although they were nominally healthy when sampled, donors likely had unrecorded immune exposures. Study results and caveats: Cytomegalovirus-associated TCR beta chains were listed, numbering roughly 150. A few chains tied to CMV proved CMV antigen-specific in vitro.

From germline, CDR1 is SEHNR and CDR2 FQNEAQ (reference sequence). Trimming removed 1 base from V and 5 bases from J, with 15 bases in between. The CDR3 totals 15 residues. 13 Jbeta primers and 60 Vbeta primers were used for the PCR. Data came from immunoSEQ multiplex PCR; TCRdb stores just in-frame clones and leaves some out. Here the sample spans about 100,000 clones, about four fifths being singletons. The origin of this receptor is a female donor in good health and CMV-seropositive. V gene TRBV7-9 combines with J gene TRBJ2-7; the D gene is possibly TRBD1 (6 bases). Sequenced: PBMCs. The CDR3 region has the DNA TGTGCCAGCAGCTTAGAATACAGGGATCGCAACGAGCAGTACTTC. It codes for CASSLEYRDRNEQYF.